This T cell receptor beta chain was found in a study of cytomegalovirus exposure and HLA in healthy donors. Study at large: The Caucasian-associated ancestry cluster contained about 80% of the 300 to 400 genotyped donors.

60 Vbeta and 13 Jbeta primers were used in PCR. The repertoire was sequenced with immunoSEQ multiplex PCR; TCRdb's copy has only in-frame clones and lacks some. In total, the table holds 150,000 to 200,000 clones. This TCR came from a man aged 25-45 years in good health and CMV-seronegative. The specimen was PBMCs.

In nucleotides, the CDR3 is TGCAGCGCCCAAGACAGCCTCACCTACGAGCAGTACTTC. Its protein product is CSAQDSLTYEQYF. The chain combines TRBV29-1 with TRBJ2-7; a weak D match, TRBD1 (5 bases). The V and J ends lost 7 bases and 2 bases respectively, with 15 bases between them. CDR3 length equals 13 residues. The germline gives CDR1 SQVTM, CDR2 ANQGSEA.